This T cell receptor beta chain was found in a study of Graves' ophthalmopathy and Graves' hyperthyroidism. On the study more broadly: The collection of peripheral blood took place at initial diagnosis, before any treatment. Study-level points and caveats: Blood was where most expanded thyroid clonotypes above 0.001 frequency also turned up. Ophthalmopathy progression predictions by the model showed 72% to 80% specificity and 70.59% sensitivity.

This clonotype was recorded at least ten times. Its antigen is still unknown. The CDR3 consists of 15 residues. Germline V lookup: CDR1 DFQATT, CDR2 SNEGSKA (reference sequence). Trimming left V 0 bases short and J 7 bases short, with 19 bases between. Enrolled hyperthyroidism patients had a new diagnosis, a duration under 2 months, and an age of 18 to 65. Amplification of the TCR beta CDR3 regions used RNA transcripts (as template). HTBI primers primed a first-round RT-PCR, and a second-round multiplex PCR followed. TCRdb reprocessed the multiplex PCR reads via MiXCR and lists one record per CDR3 protein. Of 300,000 to 400,000 distinct CDR3 sequences in the sample, 17% were seen once.

This receptor was obtained from an adult woman with stable Graves' hyperthyroidism. V and J are TRBV20-1 and TRBJ2-7; D remains unclear. Sequencing was done on a sample of peripheral blood. CDR3 bases: TGCAGTGCTAGAGAGTCTCGAGACTTTACGTGGGAGCAGTACTTC. Translation: CSARESRDFTWEQYF.